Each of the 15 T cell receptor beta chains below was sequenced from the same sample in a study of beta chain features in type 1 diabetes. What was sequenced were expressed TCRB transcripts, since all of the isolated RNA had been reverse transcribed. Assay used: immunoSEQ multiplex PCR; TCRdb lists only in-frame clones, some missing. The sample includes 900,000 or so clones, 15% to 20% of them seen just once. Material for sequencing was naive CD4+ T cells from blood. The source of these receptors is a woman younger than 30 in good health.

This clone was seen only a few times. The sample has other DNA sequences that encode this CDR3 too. The CDR3 loop reads CASSLGLAYNEQFF. The CDR3 region has the DNA TGCGCCAGCAGCTTGGGCCTAGCGTACAATGAGCAGTTCTTC. V gene TRBV5-1 combines with J gene TRBJ2-1; possible D gene TRBD2, 6 bases. The germline CDR1 and CDR2 sequences are SGHRS and YFSETQ. The CDR3 covers 14 residues. V was cut by 0 bases and J by 4 bases, with 8 bases left in between.

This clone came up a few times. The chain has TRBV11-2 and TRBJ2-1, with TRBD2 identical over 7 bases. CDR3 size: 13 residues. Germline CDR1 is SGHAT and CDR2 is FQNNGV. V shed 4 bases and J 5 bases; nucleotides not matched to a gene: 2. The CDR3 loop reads CASSYGTNNEQFF. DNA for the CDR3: TGTGCCAGCAGCTACGGGACTAACAATGAGCAGTTCTTC.

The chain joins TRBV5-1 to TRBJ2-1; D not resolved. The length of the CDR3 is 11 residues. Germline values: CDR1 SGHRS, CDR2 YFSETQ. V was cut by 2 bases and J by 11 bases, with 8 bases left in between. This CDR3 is CASSFLEKQFF. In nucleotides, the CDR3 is TGCGCCAGCAGCTTCTTGGAAAAGCAGTTCTTC.

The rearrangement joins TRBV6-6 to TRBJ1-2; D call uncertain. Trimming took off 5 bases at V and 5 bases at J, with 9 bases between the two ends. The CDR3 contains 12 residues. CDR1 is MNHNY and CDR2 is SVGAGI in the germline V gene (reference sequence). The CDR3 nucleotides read TGTGCCAGCAGTGACGAACCGTATGGCTACACCTTC. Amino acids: CASSDEPYGYTF.

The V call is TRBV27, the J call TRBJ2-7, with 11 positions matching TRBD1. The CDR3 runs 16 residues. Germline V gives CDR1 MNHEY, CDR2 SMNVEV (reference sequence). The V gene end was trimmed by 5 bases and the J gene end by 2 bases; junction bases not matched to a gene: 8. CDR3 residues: CASSQGQGGTTYEQYF. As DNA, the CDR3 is TGTGCCAGCAGTCAGGGACAGGGGGGGACGACCTACGAGCAGTACTTC.

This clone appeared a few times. CDR3 coding DNA: TGCAGCGTTGAAGGGCGACTAGCGGGAGTGTCCAACAATGAGCAGTTCTTC. It translates to CSVEGRLAGVSNNEQFF. The genes are TRBV29-1 and TRBJ2-1; the match to TRBD2 covers 12 bases. In germline, CDR1 is SQVTM, CDR2 ANQGSEA. This CDR3 contains 17 residues. Losses at the gene ends were 1 base for V and 5 bases for J; bases not matched to a gene: 9.

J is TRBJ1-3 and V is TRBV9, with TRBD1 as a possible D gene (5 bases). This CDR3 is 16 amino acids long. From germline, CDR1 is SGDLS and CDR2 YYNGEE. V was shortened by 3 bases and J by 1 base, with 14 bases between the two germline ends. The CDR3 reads CASSGSVEGSGNTIYF. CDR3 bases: TGTGCCAGCAGCGGAAGCGTTGAGGGGTCTGGAAACACCATATATTTT. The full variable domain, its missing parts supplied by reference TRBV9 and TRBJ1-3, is DSGVTQTPKHLITATGQRVTLRCSPRSGDLSVYWYQQSLDQGLQFLIQYYNGEERAKGNILERFSAQQFPDLHSELNLSSLELGDSALYFCASSGSVEGSGNTIYFGEGSWLTVV.

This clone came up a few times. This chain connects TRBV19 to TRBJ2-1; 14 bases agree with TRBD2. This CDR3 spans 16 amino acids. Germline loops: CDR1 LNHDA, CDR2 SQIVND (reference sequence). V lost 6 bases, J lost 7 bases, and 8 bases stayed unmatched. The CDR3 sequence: CASSHSGTSGSNEQFF. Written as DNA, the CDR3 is TGTGCCAGTAGCCACTCCGGGACTAGCGGGAGTAATGAGCAGTTCTTC.

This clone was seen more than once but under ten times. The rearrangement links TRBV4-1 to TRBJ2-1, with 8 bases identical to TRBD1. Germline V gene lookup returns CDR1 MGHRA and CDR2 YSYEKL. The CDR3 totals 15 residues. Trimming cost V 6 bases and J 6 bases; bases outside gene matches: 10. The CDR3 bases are TGCGCCAGCAGGGACGACAGGGGCTTCCCCAATGAGCAGTTCTTC. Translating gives CASRDDRGFPNEQFF.

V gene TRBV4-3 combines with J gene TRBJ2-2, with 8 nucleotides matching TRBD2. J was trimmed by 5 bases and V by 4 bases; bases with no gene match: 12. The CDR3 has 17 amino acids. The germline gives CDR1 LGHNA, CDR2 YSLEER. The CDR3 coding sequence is TGCGCCAGCAGCCGCCGACCGGGACTAGGTGGTACCGGGGAGCTGTTTTTT. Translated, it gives CASSRRPGLGGTGELFF.

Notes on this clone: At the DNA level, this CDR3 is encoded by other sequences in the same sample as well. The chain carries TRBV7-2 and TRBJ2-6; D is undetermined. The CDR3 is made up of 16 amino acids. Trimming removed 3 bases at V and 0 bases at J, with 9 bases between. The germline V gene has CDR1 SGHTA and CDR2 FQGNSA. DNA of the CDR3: TGTGCCAGCAGCTTTAATCTGATCTCTGGGGCCAACGTCCTGACTTTC. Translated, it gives CASSFNLISGANVLTF.

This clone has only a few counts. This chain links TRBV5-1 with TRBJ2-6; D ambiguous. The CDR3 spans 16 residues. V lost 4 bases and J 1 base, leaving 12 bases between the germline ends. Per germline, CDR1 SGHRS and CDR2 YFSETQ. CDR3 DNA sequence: TGCGCCAGCAGCCCCTCTCTTCCATCTGGGGCCAACGTCCTGACTTTC. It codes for CASSPSLPSGANVLTF.

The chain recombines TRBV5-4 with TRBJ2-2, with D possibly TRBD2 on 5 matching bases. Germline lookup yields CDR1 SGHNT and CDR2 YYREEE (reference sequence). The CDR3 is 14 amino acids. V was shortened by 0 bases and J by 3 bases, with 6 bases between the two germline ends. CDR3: CASSLAGDTGELFF. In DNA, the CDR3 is TGTGCCAGCAGCTTGGCCGGGGACACCGGGGAGCTGTTTTTT.

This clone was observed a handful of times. The CDR3 reads CASSPRTSGNADTQYF. CDR3 DNA: TGTGCCAGCAGCCCTCGGACTAGCGGGAACGCAGATACGCAGTATTTT. The chain links TRBV9 to TRBJ2-3; 12 nucleotides agree with TRBD2. The CDR3 covers 16 residues. V dropped 4 bases and J dropped 4; count of bases not matched to a gene: 7. From germline, CDR1 is SGDLS and CDR2 YYNGEE. Looking up the rest from reference TRBV9 and TRBJ2-3 gives the full variable domain: DSGVTQTPKHLITATGQRVTLRCSPRSGDLSVYWYQQSLDQGLQFLIQYYNGEERAKGNILERFSAQQFPDLHSELNLSSLELGDSALYFCASSPRTSGNADTQYFGPGTRLTVL.

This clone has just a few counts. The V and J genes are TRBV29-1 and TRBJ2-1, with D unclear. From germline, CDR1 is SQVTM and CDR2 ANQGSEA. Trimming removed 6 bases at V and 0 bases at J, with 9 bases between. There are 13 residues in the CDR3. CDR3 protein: CSVEHHSYNEQFF. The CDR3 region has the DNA TGCAGCGTGGAACACCACTCCTACAATGAGCAGTTCTTC.